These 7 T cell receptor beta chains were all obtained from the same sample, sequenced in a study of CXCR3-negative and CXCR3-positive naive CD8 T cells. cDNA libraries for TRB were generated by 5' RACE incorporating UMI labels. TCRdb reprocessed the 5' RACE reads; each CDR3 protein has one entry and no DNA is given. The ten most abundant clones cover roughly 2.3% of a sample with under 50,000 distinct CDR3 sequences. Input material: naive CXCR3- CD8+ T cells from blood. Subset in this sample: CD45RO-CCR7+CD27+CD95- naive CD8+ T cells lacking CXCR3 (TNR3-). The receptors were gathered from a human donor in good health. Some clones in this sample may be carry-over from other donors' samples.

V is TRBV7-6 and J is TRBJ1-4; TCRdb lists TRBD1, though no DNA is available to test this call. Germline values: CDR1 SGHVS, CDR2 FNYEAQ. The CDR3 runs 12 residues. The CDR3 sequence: CASSLGDEKLFF.

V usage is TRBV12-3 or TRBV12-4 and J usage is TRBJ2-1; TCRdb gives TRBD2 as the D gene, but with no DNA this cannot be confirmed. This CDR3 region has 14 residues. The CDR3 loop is CASTVGSGRNEQFF.

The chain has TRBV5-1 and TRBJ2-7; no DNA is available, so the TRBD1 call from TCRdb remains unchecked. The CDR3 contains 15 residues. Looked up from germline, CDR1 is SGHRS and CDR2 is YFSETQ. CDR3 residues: CASTSNPTGSYEQYF.

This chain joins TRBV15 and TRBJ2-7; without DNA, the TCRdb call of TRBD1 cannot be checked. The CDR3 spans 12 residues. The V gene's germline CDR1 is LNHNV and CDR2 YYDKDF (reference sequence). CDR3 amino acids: CATSLGGYEQYF. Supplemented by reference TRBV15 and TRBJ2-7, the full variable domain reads DAMVIQNPRYQVTQFGKPVTLSCSQTLNHNVMYWYQQKSSQAPKLLFHYYDKDFNNEADTPDNFQSRRPNTSFCFLDIRSPGLGDTAMYLCATSLGGYEQYFGPGTRLTVT.

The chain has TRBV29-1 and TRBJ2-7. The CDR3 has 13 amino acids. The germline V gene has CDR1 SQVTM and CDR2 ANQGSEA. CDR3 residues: CSVDFGGTYEQYF.

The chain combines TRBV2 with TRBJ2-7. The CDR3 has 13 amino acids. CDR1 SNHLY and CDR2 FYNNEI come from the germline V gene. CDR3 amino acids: CAINGGNSYEQYF.

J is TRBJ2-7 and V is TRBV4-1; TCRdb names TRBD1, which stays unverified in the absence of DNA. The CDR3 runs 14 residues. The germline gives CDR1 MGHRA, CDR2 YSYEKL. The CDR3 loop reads CASSPGTGVGEQYF.